These 16 T cell receptor beta chains were sequenced from one sample in a study of blood T cell repertoires in COVID-19. Assay: immunoSEQ multiplex PCR; the TCRdb copy retains only in-frame clones and omits some. This sample yields around 63,000 clones, of which roughly 72% are seen a single time; more than 4% belongs to the top ten. What was sequenced was peripheral blood. The origin of the receptors is a woman between 70 and 85 years old with COVID-19, enrolled during active disease.

The chain combines TRBV6-2 or TRBV6-3 with TRBJ2-7; 12 nucleotides align to TRBD2. Losses at the gene ends were 4 bases for V and 3 bases for J; bases not matched to a gene: 4. The CDR3 has 15 residues. From germline, CDR1 is MNHEY and CDR2 SVGEGT. The CDR3 is CASSSSSGGVYEQYF. Here the CDR3 DNA reads TGTGCCAGCAGTTCGTCTAGCGGGGGGGTCTACGAGCAGTACTTC.

This rearrangement joins TRBV4-1 to TRBJ1-5, with TRBD1 matching 8 bases. CDR3 size: 17 residues. The trim removed 1 base at V and 7 bases at J, leaving 12 bases unmatched. CDR1 is MGHRA, CDR2 YSYEKL, per germline. The CDR3 loop is CASSQGLTLTGAQPQHF. The CDR3 region has the DNA TGCGCCAGCAGCCAAGGACTGACGTTGACAGGGGCCCAGCCCCAGCATTTT.

This clone was seen many times. The genes are TRBV12-5 and TRBJ1-1, with D maybe TRBD1 (5 bases). The length of the CDR3 is 15 residues. Germline V CDR1 and CDR2: LGHNT, FRNRAP. The V gene lost 5 bases and the J gene lost 0 bases, with 13 bases spanning the gap. CDR3 sequence: CASGPGGILNTEAFF. The CDR3 DNA is TGTGCTAGTGGTCCGGGGGGGATACTGAACACTGAAGCTTTCTTT.

This clone was detected only a few times. V gene TRBV13 combines with J gene TRBJ1-2; 8 positions agree with TRBD1. V trimming: 4 bases; J trimming: 4 bases; junction bases outside the gene matches: 8. The CDR3 is made up of 15 amino acids. Germline V gene sequence: CDR1 PRHDT, CDR2 FYEKMQ (reference sequence). The CDR3 sequence is CASSSTGEVPYGYTF. As DNA, the CDR3 is TGTGCCAGCAGCTCGACAGGGGAGGTCCCCTATGGCTACACCTTC.

The chain recombines TRBV10-3 with TRBJ2-1, with D possibly TRBD2 on 7 matching bases. The CDR3 loop spans 15 amino acids. CDR1 is ENHRY and CDR2 is SYGVKD in the germline V gene. The V gene lost 0 bases and the J gene lost 7 bases, with 13 bases spanning the gap. Written as DNA, the CDR3 is TGTGCCATCAGTGAGTCAGGGAGGGGGTCGAATGAGCAGTTCTTC. The encoded protein is CAISESGRGSNEQFF.

The rearrangement joins TRBV5-4 to TRBJ2-5; no clear D. The V gene's germline CDR1 is SGHNT and CDR2 YYREEE (reference sequence). The CDR3 is made up of 14 amino acids. Trimming removed 0 bases from V and 5 bases from J, with 11 bases in between. The CDR3 DNA follows: TGTGCCAGCAGCTTGGGAAGTAGCTTGGAGACCCAGTACTTC. This encodes CASSLGSSLETQYF.

The chain joins TRBV6-2 or TRBV6-3 to TRBJ2-7; the match to TRBD2 covers 7 bases. Germline-derived CDR1 and CDR2 are MNHEY and SVGEGT. The CDR3 has 15 amino acids. Trimming at V came to 4 bases and at J to 5 bases, leaving 11 bases not matched to a gene. CDR3 sequence reads: CASSSFGREWDEQYV. The CDR3, as DNA: TGTGCCAGCAGTTCCTTCGGGCGGGAGTGGGACGAGCAGTACGTC.

The gene calls are TRBV5-1 and TRBJ2-2; the match to TRBD1 covers 11 bases. Per germline, CDR1 SGHRS and CDR2 YFSETQ. V was pared by 4 bases and J by 3 bases, with 11 bases of the junction left unmatched. CDR3 size: 18 residues. CDR3 nucleotide sequence: TGCGCCAGCAGCCCGTGGACAGGGGGCAGTTGGGACACCGGGGAGCTGTTTTTT. Its translation is CASSPWTGGSWDTGELFF. Drawing the rest from reference TRBV5-1 and TRBJ2-2, the complete variable domain is KAGVTQTPRYLIKTRGQQVTLSCSPISGHRSVSWYQQTPGQGLQFLFEYFSETQRNKGNFPGRFSGRQFSNSRSEMNVSTLELGDSALYLCASSPWTGGSWDTGELFFGEGSRLTVL.

This CDR3 reads CASSPRRGTYNSPLHF. CDR3 in DNA: TGTGCCAGCAGCCCCCGCCGCGGGACGTATAATTCACCCCTCCACTTT. The V call is TRBV14, the J call TRBJ1-6; TRBD1 is a possible D gene (5 bases). V lost 4 bases, J lost 4 bases, and 14 bases lay in between. CDR1 is SGHDN and CDR2 is FVKESK in the germline V gene. The CDR3 is 16 amino acids.

A single count supports this clone. The chain uses TRBV7-6 and TRBJ2-3, with 7 bases aligning to TRBD2. This CDR3 is 15 amino acids long. Germline CDR1 and CDR2: SGHVS and FNYEAQ. With 1 base clipped from V and 3 bases from J, the junction kept 4 bases outside the gene matches. In nucleotides, the CDR3 is TGTGCCAGCAGCTTAGTGGGCGGGAGTACAGATACGCAGTATTTT. Translation gives CASSLVGGSTDTQYF.

This chain uses TRBV7-9 with TRBJ2-3; D remains unclear. V was pared by 6 bases and J by 0 bases, with 16 bases between. The germline CDR1 and CDR2 sequences are SEHNR and FQNEAQ (reference sequence). CDR3 length equals 16 residues. This CDR3 reads CASRPPLAESTDTQYF. DNA for the CDR3: TGTGCCAGCAGACCTCCGTTGGCGGAAAGCACAGATACGCAGTATTTT.

The table lists this clone with a few counts. The chain carries TRBV27 and TRBJ1-1; D gene unclear. In germline, CDR1 is MNHEY, CDR2 SMNVEV (reference sequence). This CDR3 region has 15 residues. Deletions cut 3 bases from V and 1 base from J, with 12 bases between. In DNA form, the CDR3 reads TGTGCCAGCAGTTTGTCGGGGTTGGGGAACACTGAAGCTTTCTTT. Amino acids: CASSLSGLGNTEAFF.

The chain recombines TRBV7-2 with TRBJ2-1; D unresolved. V was pared by 2 bases and J by 4 bases, with 6 bases between. The V gene's germline CDR1 is SGHTA and CDR2 FQGNSA. The CDR3 spans 13 residues. The CDR3 spells CASSLMRYNEQFF. CDR3 in DNA: TGTGCCAGCAGCTTAATGAGATACAATGAGCAGTTCTTC.

The V gene is TRBV11-3, the J gene TRBJ1-2; D not certain. From germline, CDR1 is SGHNT and CDR2 YENEEA. Trimming cost V 5 bases and J 11 bases, with 18 bases left between them. CDR3 length equals 13 residues. The CDR3 region has the DNA TGTGCCAGCAGCCCGAGTGCCCAACGAGGGTACACCTTC. Its protein product is CASSPSAQRGYTF.

The chain couples TRBV19 to TRBJ2-7, with D possibly TRBD2 on 5 matching bases. Trimming removed 10 bases at V and 3 bases at J, with 13 bases between. This CDR3 is 12 amino acids long. Germline V lookup: CDR1 LNHDA, CDR2 SQIVND (reference sequence). CDR3: CAISAAVYEQYF. CDR3 sequence (DNA): TGTGCCATTTCTGCAGCGGTCTACGAGCAGTACTTC.

The rearrangement joins TRBV29-1 to TRBJ2-3; 7 bases are a match to TRBD1. The CDR3 spans 13 residues. V lost 6 bases to trimming and J lost 6 bases; unmatched junction nucleotides: 9. CDR1 and CDR2 (germline): SQVTM, ANQGSEA. The CDR3 protein is CSVKGGRGDTQYF. The DNA for the CDR3 is TGCAGCGTGAAAGGGGGCAGGGGGGATACGCAGTATTTT.